These 24 T cell receptor beta chains were sequenced from one sample in a study of T cell repertoires in cytomegalovirus infection (dated by TCRdb to about 2019). The instrument given in TCRdb is Illumina HiSeq 1500. TCRdb reanalyzed the raw reads on its own, using fastp at Q25 for trimming and MiXCR for clone calling, and kept in-frame beta chains. Each CDR3 protein appears once, grouped with its most common genes and DNA. For this sample there are 450,000 to 550,000 distinct CDR3 sequences; approximately 15% appear just once. Around 25% of the sample is in the top ten clones. The sample was CD8+ T cells from PBMCs. Receptors originate from a human donor in good health (CMV status not recorded). Some clones in this sample may be carry-over from other donors' samples.

This clonotype was seen repeatedly, ten times or more. The chain recombines TRBV7-8 with TRBJ1-1; D gene unclear. Germline CDR1 and CDR2: SGHVS and FQNEAQ. V lost 5 bases, J lost 1 base, and 17 bases lay in between. This CDR3 has 16 amino acids. Written as DNA, the CDR3 is TGTGCCAGCAGCCCCCCCCCAACGAACGGGAACACTGAAGCTTTCTTT. Protein sequence: CASSPPPTNGNTEAFF.

This clonotype was recorded many times. The chain links TRBV7-2 to TRBJ2-7; 12 nucleotides line up with TRBD2. This CDR3 is 14 amino acids long. Germline-derived CDR1 and CDR2 are SGHTA and FQGNSA. Trimming cost V 5 bases and J 4 bases; bases outside gene matches: 3. The CDR3 coding sequence is TGTGCCAGCAGCACTCTAGCGGGAGGGTACGAGCAGTACTTC. Translating gives CASSTLAGGYEQYF.

The V and J genes are TRBV5-1 and TRBJ1-2, with 8 bases aligning to TRBD1. CDR1 is SGHRS and CDR2 is YFSETQ in the germline V gene. Trimming cost V 0 bases and J 3 bases; bases outside gene matches: 1. The CDR3 length is 14 residues. CDR3 protein: CASSLAGQDYGYTF. Written as DNA, the CDR3 is TGCGCCAGCAGCTTGGCGGGACAGGACTATGGCTACACCTTC.

This clonotype turned up a few times. This rearrangement joins TRBV27 to TRBJ2-7; 8 nucleotides line up with TRBD2. V lost 3 bases to trimming and J lost 2 bases; unmatched junction nucleotides: 3. Germline CDR1 reads MNHEY; CDR2 reads SMNVEV (reference sequence). The CDR3 covers 14 residues. The CDR3 DNA follows: TGTGCCAGCAGTTTGCGGGGGGCCACCTACGAGCAGTACTTC. Residues: CASSLRGATYEQYF.

The chain combines TRBV9 with TRBJ2-3; 15 bases fit TRBD2. Germline lookup yields CDR1 SGDLS and CDR2 YYNGEE. CDR3 length equals 18 residues. V was clipped by 4 bases and J by 1 base; unmatched bases: 7. CDR3 nucleotide sequence: TGTGCCAGCAGCACCAGGACTAGCGGGGGGGCGGGCACAGATACGCAGTATTTT. Translating gives CASSTRTSGGAGTDTQYF.

The chain links TRBV28 to TRBJ2-7, with TRBD2 matching 8 bases. This CDR3 region has 15 residues. Trimming at V came to 9 bases and at J to 4 bases, leaving 14 bases not matched to a gene. CDR1 is MDHEN, CDR2 SYDVKM, per germline. The CDR3 bases are TGTGCCAGTTGGGGTGGGAGCGGGAGTAGATACGAGCAGTACTTC. Translating gives CASWGGSGSRYEQYF.

This clonotype was seen only a few times. The chain has TRBV27 and TRBJ2-7, with TRBD1 identical over 10 bases. V shed 6 bases, J shed 2 bases, and the junction held 7 bases outside the gene matches. CDR3 length: 15 residues. Germline values: CDR1 MNHEY, CDR2 SMNVEV (reference sequence). CDR3 residues: CASRSRDRGTYEQYF. DNA of the CDR3: TGTGCCAGCAGATCCCGGGACAGGGGAACCTACGAGCAGTACTTC.

In its sample, this clonotype was seen a few times. The chain is built from TRBV13 and TRBJ1-2; no definite D call. CDR3 size: 15 residues. In germline, CDR1 is PRHDT, CDR2 FYEKMQ (reference sequence). V was shortened by 5 bases and J by 3 bases, with 16 bases between the two germline ends. The CDR3 bases are TGTGCCAGCAGCACAAGTCATACTAGCCACTATGGCTACACCTTC. It translates to CASSTSHTSHYGYTF.

This clonotype has just a few counts. V usage is TRBV19 and J usage is TRBJ2-7; a weak D match, TRBD1 (6 bases). V lost 10 bases to trimming and J lost 0 bases, with 16 bases between them. CDR1 is LNHDA and CDR2 is SQIVND in the germline V gene (reference sequence). The CDR3 is made up of 14 amino acids. Here the CDR3 DNA reads TGTGCCACCGCGGACAGAACAAACTCCTACGAGCAGTACTTC. Protein: CATADRTNSYEQYF.

This chain connects TRBV6-5 to TRBJ1-2; no clear D gene. Germline V gives CDR1 MNHEY, CDR2 SVGAGI. There are 15 residues in the CDR3. Trimming took 0 bases from V and 4 from J, leaving 12 bases between them. CDR3 residues: CASSYSTRVGYGYTF. As DNA, the CDR3 is TGTGCCAGCAGTTACTCGACGAGGGTAGGCTATGGCTACACCTTC.

The table lists this clonotype with many counts. The genes are TRBV27 and TRBJ1-4; D is ambiguous. Germline CDR1 and CDR2: MNHEY and SMNVEV (reference sequence). The ends were cut back, 4 bases at V and 0 bases at J, with 15 bases in the middle. This CDR3 is built from 17 residues. CDR3 bases: TGTGCCAGCAGTTCCTTACAAAACAGCGCAACTAATGAAAAACTGTTTTTT. This codes for CASSSLQNSATNEKLFF. Based on the CDR3 plus reference TRBV27 and TRBJ1-4, the full variable domain is EAQVTQNPRYLITVTGKKLTVTCSQNMNHEYMSWYRQDPGLGLRQIYYSMNVEVTDKGDVPEGYKVSRKEKRNFPLILESPSPNQTSLYFCASSSLQNSATNEKLFFGSGTQLSVL.

This clonotype was seen at least ten times. The chain combines TRBV27 with TRBJ1-1, with D possibly being TRBD1 (5 bases). Germline lookup yields CDR1 MNHEY and CDR2 SMNVEV (reference sequence). The CDR3 has 14 residues. Trimming left V 6 bases short and J 1 base short, with 12 bases between. The CDR3 DNA is TGTGCCAGCAGCTTAGCGGGGGGGAACACTGAAGCTTTCTTT. Translation: CASSLAGGNTEAFF.

This clonotype came up many times. The chain is built from TRBV12-3 or TRBV12-4 and TRBJ1-2; possibly TRBD1 for D (5 bases). The CDR3 has 14 amino acids. V was shortened by 5 bases and J by 3 bases, with 13 bases between the two germline ends. The chain's CDR3 is CASSIQQDYYGYTF. For the CDR3, the DNA is TGTGCCAGCAGTATCCAACAGGACTACTATGGCTACACCTTC.

In this sample, this clonotype turned up a few times. This chain links TRBV5-4 with TRBJ2-5; D is undetermined. CDR3 size: 15 residues. Germline CDR1 and CDR2: SGHNT and YYREEE (reference sequence). Trimming took off 2 bases at V and 0 bases at J, with 11 bases between the two ends. The CDR3: CASSFGGLYQETQYF. The CDR3 DNA reads TGTGCCAGCAGCTTCGGCGGATTGTACCAAGAGACCCAGTACTTC.

J is TRBJ1-4 and V is TRBV25-1, with D unresolved. CDR3 length equals 14 residues. CDR1 is MGHDK and CDR2 is SYGVNS in the germline V gene. V lost 2 bases and J 6 bases, leaving 10 bases between the germline ends. The CDR3 DNA reads TGTGCCAGCAGTGAACCCAGGATGGATGAAAAACTGTTTTTT. The encoded protein is CASSEPRMDEKLFF.

This clonotype was seen a handful of times. This chain connects TRBV28 to TRBJ2-7; D remains ambiguous. The V and J ends lost 7 bases and 0 bases respectively, with 7 bases between them. The CDR3 runs 12 residues. CDR1 MDHEN and CDR2 SYDVKM come from the germline V gene. CDR3 nucleotides: TGTGCCAGCAAAGCGAGCTCCTACGAGCAGTACTTC. Protein: CASKASSYEQYF.

The chain has TRBV5-8 and TRBJ2-7; D is possibly TRBD2 (6 bases). Germline-derived CDR1 and CDR2 are SGHTS and YDEGEE. Trimming removed 1 base at V and 2 bases at J, with 13 bases between. This CDR3 has 15 residues. CDR3 residues: CASSLTTSRPYEQYF. For the CDR3, the DNA is TGTGCCAGCAGCTTGACAACTAGCAGACCCTACGAGCAGTACTTC.

This clonotype was seen repeatedly, ten times or more. The chain uses TRBV7-2 and TRBJ2-7; 9 bases agree with TRBD1. Trimming removed 3 bases from V and 6 bases from J; junction bases left unmatched: 9. The V gene's germline CDR1 is SGHTA and CDR2 FQGNSA. The CDR3 length is 15 residues. For the CDR3, the DNA is TGTGCCAGCAGCTTCACCGGGACAGGGAAGGTCGAGCAGTACTTC. It codes for CASSFTGTGKVEQYF.

This clonotype was seen ten or more times. V is TRBV11-2 and J is TRBJ2-4; D ambiguous. The CDR3 has 15 amino acids. Deletions cut 5 bases from V and 6 bases from J, with 17 bases between. Germline V gene lookup returns CDR1 SGHAT and CDR2 FQNNGV. The CDR3 loop reads CASSQSLGFGNIQYF. CDR3 DNA sequence: TGTGCCAGCAGCCAGTCCCTTGGGTTTGGAAACATTCAGTACTTC.

This clonotype was counted ten times or more. The chain joins TRBV12-3 or TRBV12-4 to TRBJ2-7; 15 positions agree with TRBD2. This CDR3 has 16 amino acids. With V trimmed by 6 bases and J by 3 bases, 6 bases remained unmatched. CDR3: CASRGLAGGEIYEQYF. The DNA of the CDR3 is TGTGCCAGCAGGGGACTAGCGGGGGGAGAGATCTACGAGCAGTACTTC.

The chain carries TRBV11-1 and TRBJ2-7; D is possibly TRBD1 (7 bases). Trimming stripped 7 bases from V and 2 bases from J, with 18 bases between. Germline V gene sequence: CDR1 SGHAT, CDR2 FQDESV (reference sequence). The CDR3 is made up of 15 amino acids. CDR3 nucleotide sequence: TGTGCCAGCAAGGGCGGGACAGATCCTACCTACGAGCAGTACTTC. Translated: CASKGGTDPTYEQYF.

V gene TRBV9 combines with J gene TRBJ2-1; D ambiguous. CDR1 is SGDLS, CDR2 YYNGEE, per germline. The CDR3 is 13 amino acids. V was shortened by 0 bases and J by 8 bases, with 9 bases between the two germline ends. CDR3 in amino acids: CASSVVSSDEQFF. The CDR3 DNA is TGTGCCAGCAGCGTAGTATCGTCGGATGAGCAGTTCTTC.

This clonotype was seen repeatedly, ten times or more. The chain carries TRBV11-1 and TRBJ2-2; tentative D call: TRBD1 (6 bases). Trimming pared 0 bases from V and 0 bases from J, leaving 8 bases between. CDR3 length: 16 amino acids. From germline, CDR1 is SGHAT and CDR2 FQDESV (reference sequence). For the CDR3, the DNA is TGTGCCAGCAGCTTAGCAGGGGGAACGAACACCGGGGAGCTGTTTTTT. Amino acids: CASSLAGGTNTGELFF.

This clonotype has a single count. J is TRBJ2-5 and V is TRBV20-1; D perhaps matches TRBD2 (5 bases). The V end lost 3 bases, the J end lost 5 bases, and 13 bases lay between the germline ends. The CDR3 has 13 amino acids. Germline CDR1 reads DFQATT; CDR2 reads SNEGSKA (reference sequence). The CDR3 bases are TGCAGTGCTAGCCCCACTAGATCGGAGACCCAGTACTTC. Residues: CSASPTRSETQYF.